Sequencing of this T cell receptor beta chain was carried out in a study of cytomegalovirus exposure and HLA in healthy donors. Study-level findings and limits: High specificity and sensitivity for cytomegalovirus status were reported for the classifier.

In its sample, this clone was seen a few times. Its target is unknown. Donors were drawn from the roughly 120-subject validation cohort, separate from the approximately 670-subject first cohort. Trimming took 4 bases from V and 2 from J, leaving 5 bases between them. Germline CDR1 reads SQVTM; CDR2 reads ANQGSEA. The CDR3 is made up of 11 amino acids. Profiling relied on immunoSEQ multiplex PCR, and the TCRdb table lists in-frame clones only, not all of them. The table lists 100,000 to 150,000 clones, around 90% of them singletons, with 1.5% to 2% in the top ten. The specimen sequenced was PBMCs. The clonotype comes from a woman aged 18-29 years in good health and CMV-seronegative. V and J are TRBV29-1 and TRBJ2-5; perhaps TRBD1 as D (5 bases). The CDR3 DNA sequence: TGCAGCGTTGGACAGCAAGAGACCCAGTACTTC. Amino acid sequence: CSVGQQETQYF.